This TCR beta chain emerged from a study of beta chain features in type 1 diabetes. Overall study context: Patients were similar to healthy donors in age and gender (as well as in cell yields).

This clone was observed a handful of times. Antigen: not known. V lost 4 bases and J lost 4, with 7 bases in between. CDR1 and CDR2 (germline): SGHNT, YYREEE (reference sequence). The CDR3 is 12 amino acids. Reverse transcription of all isolated RNA meant that expressed TCRB transcripts were sequenced. Libraries were prepared by immunoSEQ multiplex PCR; TCRdb keeps only in-frame clonotypes and omits some of them. The sample has 310,000 or so clones; approximately 15% are singletons. Study-wide results and limits: Moderate but significant shortening of TCRB CDR3s was recorded in all four CD4+ subsets from Type 1 diabetes patients. The naive, central memory and Treg TCRB repertoires of patients appeared to be more similar to one another than those of healthy donors.

J is TRBJ2-3 and V is TRBV5-4, with D unclear. The source is a man aged 18 to 35 with type 1 diabetes. Specimen: naive CD4+ T cells from blood. In DNA form, the CDR3 reads TGTGCCAGCAGCCCAGGCCCAGATACGCAGTATTTT. This codes for CASSPGPDTQYF.